The 2 T cell receptor beta chains presented below share a single source sample, sequenced in a study of regulatory T cells in long-lasting Graves disease (TCRdb year 2021). Read against the paper, the sample's time point label means: newly diagnosed GD, antithyroid drugs for less than 3 months. For both TCR sequencing and RNA sequencing, RNA was extracted from PBMCs using TRIzol. To prepare the library, multiplex PCR was applied. Sequencing was carried out with an Illumina HiSeq 4000. iRepertoire HTBI primers and Arm-PCR amplification of CDR3 regions were used to construct TCR beta libraries. The public reads were quality trimmed at Q25 with fastp and then assembled into clones with MiXCR by TCRdb, keeping productive beta chains. Records with the same CDR3 protein are collapsed into one entry carrying the most frequent genes and DNA. The sample yields roughly 520,000 distinct CDR3 sequences; around 12% were counted once. The ten largest clones represent 8.9% of the sample.

This sample also belongs to another study, concerning T cells in Graves' hyperthyroidism and ophthalmopathy.

The specimen was peripheral blood mononuclear cells (PBMCs), collected at new diagnosis, from a patient treated with antithyroid drugs. The receptors originated from a woman in her 30s with Graves disease. Donor details come from another sample of the same person, matched by shared clones.

Details on this clonotype: At one end, the junction sequence differs from germline, possibly due to a read error. The chain links TRBV2 to TRBJ2-7; 12 nucleotides align to TRBD1. The CDR3 is 14 residues long. CDR1 is SNHLY and CDR2 is FYNNEI in the germline V gene. CDR3 coding DNA: TGTGCCGGCAGGGGGACAGGGGGCGCGGACGAGCAGTACTTC. It specifies CAGRGTGGADEQYF.

This clonotype was observed many times. This sequence joins TRBV20-1 and TRBJ2-2; a weak D match, TRBD2 (6 bases). CDR1 is DFQATT and CDR2 is SNEGSKA in the germline V gene (reference sequence). Between the trimmed V and J ends, which lost 0 bases and 2 bases, there was a span of 16 bases. There are 17 residues in the CDR3. Written as DNA, the CDR3 is TGCAGTGCTAGAGAGTTTCGCGGGGTTGTCAACACCGGGGAGCTGTTTTTT. Its translation is CSAREFRGVVNTGELFF.